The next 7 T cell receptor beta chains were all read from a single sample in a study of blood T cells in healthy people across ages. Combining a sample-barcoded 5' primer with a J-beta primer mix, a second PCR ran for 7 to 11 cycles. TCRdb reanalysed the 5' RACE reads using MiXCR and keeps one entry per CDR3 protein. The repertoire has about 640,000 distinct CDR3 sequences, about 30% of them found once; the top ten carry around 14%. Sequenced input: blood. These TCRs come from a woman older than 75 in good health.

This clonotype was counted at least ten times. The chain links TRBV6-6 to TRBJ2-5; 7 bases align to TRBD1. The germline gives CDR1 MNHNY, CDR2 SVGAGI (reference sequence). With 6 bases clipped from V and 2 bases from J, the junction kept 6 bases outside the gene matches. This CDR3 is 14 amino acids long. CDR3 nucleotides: TGTGCCAGCAGACTTCCGGGACAGCAAGAGACCCAGTACTTC. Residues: CASRLPGQQETQYF.

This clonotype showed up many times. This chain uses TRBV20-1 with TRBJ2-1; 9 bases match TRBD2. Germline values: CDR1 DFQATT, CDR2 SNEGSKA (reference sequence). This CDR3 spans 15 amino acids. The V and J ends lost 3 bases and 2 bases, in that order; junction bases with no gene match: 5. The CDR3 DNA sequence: TGCAGTGCTAGGGATGCGGGGGGGCCCTACAATGAGCAGTTCTTC. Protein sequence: CSARDAGGPYNEQFF.

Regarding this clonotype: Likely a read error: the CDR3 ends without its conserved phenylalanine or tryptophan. The CDR3 region is CASSFDGNEQYN. CDR3 nucleotides: TGCGCCAGCAGCTTCGATGGGAACGAGCAGTACAAC. The chain combines TRBV5-1 with TRBJ2-7, with D unclear. The length of the CDR3 is 12 residues. The V gene's germline CDR1 is SGHRS and CDR2 YFSETQ. The V end lost 2 bases, the J end lost 5 bases, and 8 bases lay between the germline ends.

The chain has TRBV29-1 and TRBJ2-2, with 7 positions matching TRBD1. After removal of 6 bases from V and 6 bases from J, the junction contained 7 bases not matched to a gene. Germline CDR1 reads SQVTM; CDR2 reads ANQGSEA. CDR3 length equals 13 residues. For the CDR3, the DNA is TGCAGCGTCCTTCGGGACAGCCCCGGGGAGCTGTTTTTT. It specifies CSVLRDSPGELFF.

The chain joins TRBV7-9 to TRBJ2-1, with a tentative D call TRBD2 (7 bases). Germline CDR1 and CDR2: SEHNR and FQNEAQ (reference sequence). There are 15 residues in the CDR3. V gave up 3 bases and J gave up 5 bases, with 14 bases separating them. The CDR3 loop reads CASSFLGGPDNEQFF. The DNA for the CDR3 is TGTGCCAGCAGCTTCCTCGGGGGGCCTGACAATGAGCAGTTCTTC.

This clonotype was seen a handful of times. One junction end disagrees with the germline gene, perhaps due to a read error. The CDR3 is CASSVAGIRSGHTF. The CDR3 nucleotides read TGCGCCAGCAGCGTGGCAGGGATTCGGTCTGGCCACACCTTC. The V and J genes are TRBV5-1 and TRBJ1-2; possible D gene TRBD1, 5 bases. This CDR3 spans 14 amino acids. Germline V CDR1 and CDR2: SGHRS, YFSETQ.

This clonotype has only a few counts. The CDR3, as DNA: TGTGCCAGCAGCGCCCCAGCGGGGGGGAATAATGAGCAGTTCTTC. It specifies CASSAPAGGNNEQFF. This chain uses TRBV7-6 with TRBJ2-1; 10 nucleotides agree with TRBD2. CDR1 is SGHVS, CDR2 FNYEAQ, per germline. Trimming cost V 5 bases and J 7 bases; bases outside gene matches: 8. The CDR3 extends over 15 amino acids.